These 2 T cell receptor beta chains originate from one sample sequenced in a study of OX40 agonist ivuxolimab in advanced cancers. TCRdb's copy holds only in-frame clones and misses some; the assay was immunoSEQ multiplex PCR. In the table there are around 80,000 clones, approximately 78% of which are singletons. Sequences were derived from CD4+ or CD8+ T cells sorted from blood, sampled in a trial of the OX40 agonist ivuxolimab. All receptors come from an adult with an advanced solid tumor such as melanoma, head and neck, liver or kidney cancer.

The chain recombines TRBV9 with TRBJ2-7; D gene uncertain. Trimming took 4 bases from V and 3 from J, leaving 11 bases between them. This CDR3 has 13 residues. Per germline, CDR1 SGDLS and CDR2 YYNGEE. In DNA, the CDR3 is TGTGCCAGCAGCCCTCATCAGGACTACGAGCAGTACTTC. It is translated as CASSPHQDYEQYF.

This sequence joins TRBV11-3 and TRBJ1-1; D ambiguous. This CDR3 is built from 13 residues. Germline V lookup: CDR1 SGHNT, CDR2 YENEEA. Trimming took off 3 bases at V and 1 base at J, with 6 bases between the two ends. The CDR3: CASSFTRNTEAFF. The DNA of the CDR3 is TGTGCCAGCAGCTTCACCAGGAACACTGAAGCTTTCTTT.